These 14 T cell receptor beta chains share one sample of origin, sequenced in a study of T cells after yellow fever vaccination. TCRdb reprocessed the 5' RACE reads via MiXCR and lists one record per CDR3 protein. The data show more than 90,000 distinct CDR3 sequences, 7.5% to 9.5% seen once. Sequenced here: CD8+ T cells sorted from PBMCs, sampled 45 days after the yellow fever booster vaccination. All receptors come from a man younger than 45 who received the YFV17D yellow fever vaccine.

This clonotype was seen a handful of times. V gene TRBV11-2 combines with J gene TRBJ2-7; D is tentatively TRBD1 or TRBD2 (6 bases each). Germline CDR1 is SGHAT and CDR2 is FQNNGV. V dropped 6 bases and J dropped 7 bases, with 22 bases sitting between them. This CDR3 has 15 amino acids. The CDR3 reads CASSVGRGPSWEQYF. Written as DNA, the CDR3 is TGTGCCAGCAGTGTGGGCCGGGGGCCTTCTTGGGAGCAGTACTTC.

In its sample, this clonotype was seen many times. The CDR3 region has the DNA TGCAGCGTTAAACTTGGACTAGCGGGAGCGAAAGATACGCAGTATTTT. Translation: CSVKLGLAGAKDTQYF. The rearrangement joins TRBV29-1 to TRBJ2-3; 13 bases line up with TRBD2. Per the germline V gene, CDR1 is SQVTM and CDR2 is ANQGSEA. V dropped 5 bases and J dropped 5; count of bases not matched to a gene: 10. The CDR3 extends over 16 amino acids.

Regarding this clonotype: A much larger clone is a single base away; this may be a read error. V usage is TRBV20-1 and J usage is TRBJ2-5; possibly TRBD1 or TRBD2 for D (6 bases each). Germline V gives CDR1 DFQATT, CDR2 SNEGSKA (reference sequence). The CDR3 is 12 residues long. This CDR3 reads CSAQAEGENQYF. CDR3 DNA sequence: TGCAGTGCCCAGGCGGAGGGGGAGAACCAGTACTTC.

This clonotype was observed many times. The genes are TRBV6-5 and TRBJ2-2; the D is unclear. CDR1 MNHEY and CDR2 SVGAGI come from the germline V gene. CDR3 length: 14 amino acids. Between the trimmed V and J ends, which lost 4 bases and 5 bases, there was a span of 11 bases. CDR3 DNA sequence: TGTGCCAGCAGTTTTGTTGGTTCAACCGGGGAGCTGTTTTTT. Encoded protein: CASSFVGSTGELFF.

This clonotype was seen at least ten times. The chain joins TRBV29-1 to TRBJ2-1; perhaps TRBD2 as D (7 bases). The CDR3 has 13 residues. Germline CDR1 SQVTM, CDR2 ANQGSEA. V gave up 7 bases and J gave up 6 bases, with 16 bases separating them. The CDR3 DNA follows: TGCAGCGCCGAGGGGGGGGCAATCAATGAGCAGTTCTTC. The encoded protein is CSAEGGAINEQFF.

This clonotype was seen a handful of times. V is TRBV18 and J is TRBJ2-3; D possibly corresponds to TRBD1 (5 bases). V shed 3 bases and J shed 0 bases, with 10 bases lying between them. CDR1 is KGHSH and CDR2 is LQKENI in the germline V gene. This CDR3 spans 15 amino acids. This CDR3 is CASSPGRVSTDTQYF. The DNA of the CDR3 is TGTGCCAGCTCACCTGGCAGGGTCAGCACAGATACGCAGTATTTT.

This clonotype was seen at least ten times. The chain recombines TRBV6-1 with TRBJ1-2; 7 bases agree with TRBD1. Germline CDR1 reads MNHNS; CDR2 reads SASEGT. V shed 5 bases, J shed 1 base, and the junction held 7 bases outside the gene matches. The CDR3 is 15 residues long. The CDR3 DNA sequence: TGTGCCAGCAGTAAAGAGACAGGGAATAACTATGGCTACACCTTC. Translation: CASSKETGNNYGYTF.

This clonotype was seen more than once but under ten times. The V gene is TRBV7-9, the J gene TRBJ1-4; TRBD1 aligns across 9 bases. CDR3 length: 16 residues. V lost 1 base and J lost 4; bases outside the gene matches: 4. CDR1 is SEHNR, CDR2 FQNEAQ, per germline (reference sequence). The CDR3 sequence is CASSLGWDRDNEKLFF. CDR3 sequence (DNA): TGTGCCAGCAGCTTAGGCTGGGACAGGGATAATGAAAAACTGTTTTTT. Complete variable domain (other parts from reference TRBV7-9 and TRBJ1-4): DTGVSQNPRHKITKRGQNVTFRCDPISEHNRLYWYRQTLGQGPEFLTYFQNEAQLEKSRLLSDRFSAERPKGSFSTLEIQRTEQGDSAMYLCASSLGWDRDNEKLFFGSGTQLSVL.

Regarding this clonotype: A single base separates this from a much larger clone, so it may be a read error. V and J are TRBV27 and TRBJ2-1, with 12 bases matching TRBD2. This CDR3 has 15 amino acids. Trimming at V came to 4 bases and at J to 9 bases, leaving 7 bases not matched to a gene. Germline V CDR1 and CDR2: MNHEY, SMNVEV (reference sequence). The CDR3 nucleotides are TGTGCCAGCAGTTCTTGGACTAGCGGGAACAGTGAGCAGTTCTTC. It yields the protein CASSSWTSGNSEQFF.

The chain combines TRBV7-3 with TRBJ2-1; 8 nucleotides match TRBD2. After removal of 5 bases from V and 4 bases from J, the junction contained 7 bases not matched to a gene. There are 15 residues in the CDR3. CDR1 is SGHTA, CDR2 FQGTGA, per germline. This CDR3 reads CASSRLGGGYNEQFF. The CDR3 nucleotides are TGTGCCAGCAGCAGGCTGGGCGGGGGGTACAATGAGCAGTTCTTC.

Ten or more counts support this clonotype. This sequence joins TRBV20-1 and TRBJ2-1; D is possibly TRBD2 (6 bases). The CDR3 sequence is 14 residues long. CDR1 and CDR2 from the germline V gene are DFQATT and SNEGSKA (reference sequence). The V end lost 5 bases, the J end lost 0 bases, and 11 bases lay between the germline ends. The CDR3 region is CSAPGLVSYNEQFF. CDR3 nucleotides: TGCAGTGCTCCGGGACTCGTCTCCTACAATGAGCAGTTCTTC.

The chain has TRBV7-8 and TRBJ2-1; the D gene is possibly TRBD1 (5 bases). Germline lookup yields CDR1 SGHVS and CDR2 FQNEAQ. The CDR3 has 12 amino acids. V was clipped by 0 bases and J by 15 bases, with 12 bases between them. CDR3 in amino acids: CASSLAGSGPFF. The CDR3 region has the DNA TGTGCCAGCAGCTTAGCCGGGTCAGGGCCGTTCTTC.

In its sample, this clonotype was seen many times. The rearrangement joins TRBV29-1 to TRBJ2-7; 7 nucleotides line up with TRBD2. V lost 6 bases to trimming and J lost 0 bases; unmatched junction nucleotides: 8. The germline V gene has CDR1 SQVTM and CDR2 ANQGSEA. The CDR3 runs to 14 residues. CDR3 bases: TGCAGCGTCCTGGGGGGGGACGACTCCTACGAGCAGTACTTC. Translated: CSVLGGDDSYEQYF.

This clonotype showed up just a few times. J is TRBJ2-5 and V is TRBV7-9; 7 bases agree with TRBD1. The ends lost 4 bases at V and 3 bases at J; junction bases unmatched: 8. Germline assignment: CDR1 SEHNR and CDR2 FQNEAQ (reference sequence). There are 15 residues in the CDR3. The CDR3 reads CASSSGTASEETQYF. For the CDR3, the DNA is TGTGCCAGCAGCTCCGGGACAGCAAGTGAAGAGACCCAGTACTTC.